Sequencing of this T cell receptor beta chain was carried out in a study of blood T cell repertoires in COVID-19. About the study: The samples span acute and convalescent COVID-19 from the United States, Italy and Spain. PBMCs, B-cell-depleted T cells, or T cells were the source of the cDNA or gDNA that made up the material.

This CDR3 region has 16 residues. Germline V gene sequence: CDR1 SGHNT, CDR2 YYREEE (reference sequence). The V end was cut by 0 bases, the J end by 3 bases, with 13 bases between. In the original analysis: From reference gene primer amplification, estimates of nucleated cell counts were derived. Profiled with immunoSEQ multiplex PCR; TCRdb holds only in-frame clones, not every one. The DNA gave D and trimming, while V, J and clone size come from that table. The table includes about 120,000 clones, 75% to 85% detected once. This clonotype was obtained from a woman of 80 years or more with acute or convalescent COVID-19. This chain connects TRBV5-4 to TRBJ2-1, with a weak D call TRBD1 (6 bases). The specimen sequenced was peripheral blood. The CDR3 bases are TGTGCCAGCAGCTTGGAGGGGGACCGCAGCTACAATGAGCAGTTCTTC. Translation gives CASSLEGDRSYNEQFF.